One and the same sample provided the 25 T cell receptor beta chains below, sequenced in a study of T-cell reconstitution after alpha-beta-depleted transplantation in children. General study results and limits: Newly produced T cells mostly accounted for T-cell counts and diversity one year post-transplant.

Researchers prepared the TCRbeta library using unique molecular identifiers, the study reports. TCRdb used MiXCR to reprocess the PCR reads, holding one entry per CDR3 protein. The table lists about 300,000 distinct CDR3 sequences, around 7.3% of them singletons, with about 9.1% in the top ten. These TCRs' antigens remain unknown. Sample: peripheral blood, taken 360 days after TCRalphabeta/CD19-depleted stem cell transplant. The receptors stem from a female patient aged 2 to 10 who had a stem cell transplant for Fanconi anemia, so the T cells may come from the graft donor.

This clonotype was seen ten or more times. CDR3: CASSSLGPDEQFF. CDR3 nucleotide sequence: TGTGCCAGCTCTTCCTTGGGGCCGGATGAGCAGTTCTTC. The rearrangement uses TRBV18 and TRBJ2-1; possible D gene TRBD1, 5 bases. Germline CDR1 is KGHSH and CDR2 is LQKENI. There are 13 residues in the CDR3. V was cut by 6 bases and J by 8 bases, with 14 bases left in between.

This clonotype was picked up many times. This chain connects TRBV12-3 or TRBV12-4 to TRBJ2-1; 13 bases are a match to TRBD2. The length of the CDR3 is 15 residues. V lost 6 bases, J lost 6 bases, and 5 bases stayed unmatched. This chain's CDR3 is CASRGTSGEINEQFF. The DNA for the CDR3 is TGTGCCAGCAGAGGGACTAGCGGGGAAATCAATGAGCAGTTCTTC.

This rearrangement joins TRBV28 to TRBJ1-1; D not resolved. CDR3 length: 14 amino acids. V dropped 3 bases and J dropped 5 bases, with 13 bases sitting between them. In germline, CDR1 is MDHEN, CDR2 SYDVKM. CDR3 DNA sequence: TGTGCCAGCAGTTTTGGACTGGGGAGAACTGAAGCTTTCTTT. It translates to CASSFGLGRTEAFF. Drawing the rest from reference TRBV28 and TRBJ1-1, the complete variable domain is DVKVTQSSRYLVKRTGEKVFLECVQDMDHENMFWYRQDPGLGLRLIYFSYDVKMKEKGDIPEGYSVSREKKERFSLILESASTNQTSMYLCASSFGLGRTEAFFGQGTRLTVV.

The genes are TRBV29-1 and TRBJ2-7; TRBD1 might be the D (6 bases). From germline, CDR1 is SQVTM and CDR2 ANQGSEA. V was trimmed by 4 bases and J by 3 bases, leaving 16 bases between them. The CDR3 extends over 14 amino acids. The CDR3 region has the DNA TGCAGCGTTGTTTTGAACAGGGAACTCTACGAGCAGTACTTC. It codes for CSVVLNRELYEQYF.

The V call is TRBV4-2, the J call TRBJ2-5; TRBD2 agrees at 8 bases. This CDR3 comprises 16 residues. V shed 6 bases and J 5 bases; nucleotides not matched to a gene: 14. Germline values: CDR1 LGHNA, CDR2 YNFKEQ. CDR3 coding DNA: TGTGCCAGCAGTCGTGACCCCGGCGGGGGGCGGGAGACCCAGTACTTC. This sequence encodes CASSRDPGGGRETQYF.

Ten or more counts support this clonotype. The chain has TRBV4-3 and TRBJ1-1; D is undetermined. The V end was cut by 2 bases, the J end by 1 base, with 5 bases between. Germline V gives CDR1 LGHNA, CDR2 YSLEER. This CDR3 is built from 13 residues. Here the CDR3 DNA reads TGCGCCAGCAGCCAACAGCCGAACACTGAAGCTTTCTTT. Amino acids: CASSQQPNTEAFF.

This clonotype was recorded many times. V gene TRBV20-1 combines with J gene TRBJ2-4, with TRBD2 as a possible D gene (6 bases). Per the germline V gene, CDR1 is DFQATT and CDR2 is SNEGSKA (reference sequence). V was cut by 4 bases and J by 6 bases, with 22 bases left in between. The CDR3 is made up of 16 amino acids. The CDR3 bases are TGCAGTGCTACCGGAGCGGTCGGGGGTGTCCCAAACATTCAGTACTTC. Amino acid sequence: CSATGAVGGVPNIQYF.

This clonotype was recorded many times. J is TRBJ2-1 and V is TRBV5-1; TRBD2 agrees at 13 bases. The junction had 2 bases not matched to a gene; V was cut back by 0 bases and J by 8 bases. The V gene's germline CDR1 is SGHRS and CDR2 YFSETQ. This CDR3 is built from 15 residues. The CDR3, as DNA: TGCGCCAGCAGCTTGGTAACTAGCGGGAGGGATGAGCAGTTCTTC. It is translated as CASSLVTSGRDEQFF.

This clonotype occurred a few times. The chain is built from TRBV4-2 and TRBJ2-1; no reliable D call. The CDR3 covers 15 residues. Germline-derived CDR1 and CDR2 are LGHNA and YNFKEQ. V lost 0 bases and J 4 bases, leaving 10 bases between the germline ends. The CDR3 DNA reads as TGTGCCAGCAGCCAAGAGGGGATACGGTACAATGAGCAGTTCTTC. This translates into CASSQEGIRYNEQFF.

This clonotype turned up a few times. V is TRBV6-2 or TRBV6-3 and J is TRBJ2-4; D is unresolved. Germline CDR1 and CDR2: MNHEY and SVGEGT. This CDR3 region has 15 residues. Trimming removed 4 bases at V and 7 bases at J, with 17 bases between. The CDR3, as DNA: TGTGCCAGCAGTTCCGGCCTTGCTTACGGGAACATTCAGTACTTC. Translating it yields CASSSGLAYGNIQYF.

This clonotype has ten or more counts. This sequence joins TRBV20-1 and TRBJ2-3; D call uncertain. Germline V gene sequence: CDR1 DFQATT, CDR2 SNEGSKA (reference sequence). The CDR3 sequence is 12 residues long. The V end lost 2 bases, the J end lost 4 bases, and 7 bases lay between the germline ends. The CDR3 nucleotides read TGCAGTGCTAGACAGGTCGCAGATACGCAGTATTTT. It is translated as CSARQVADTQYF.

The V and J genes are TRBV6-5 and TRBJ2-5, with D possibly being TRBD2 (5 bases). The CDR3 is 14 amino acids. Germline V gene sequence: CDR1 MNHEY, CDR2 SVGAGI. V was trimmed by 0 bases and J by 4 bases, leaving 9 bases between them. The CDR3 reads CASSYSTEAETQYF. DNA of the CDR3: TGTGCCAGCAGTTACTCAACGGAGGCAGAGACCCAGTACTTC.

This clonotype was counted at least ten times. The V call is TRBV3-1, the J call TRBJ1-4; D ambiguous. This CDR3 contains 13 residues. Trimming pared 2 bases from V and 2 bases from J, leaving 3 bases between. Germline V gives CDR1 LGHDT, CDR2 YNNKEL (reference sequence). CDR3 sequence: CASSQLTNEKLFF. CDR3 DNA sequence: TGTGCCAGCAGCCAACTGACTAATGAAAAACTGTTTTTT.

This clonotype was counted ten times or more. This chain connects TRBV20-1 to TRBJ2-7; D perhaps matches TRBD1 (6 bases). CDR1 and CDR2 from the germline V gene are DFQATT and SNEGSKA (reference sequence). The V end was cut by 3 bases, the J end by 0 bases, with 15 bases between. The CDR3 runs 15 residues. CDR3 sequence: CSASPGHKSSYEQYV. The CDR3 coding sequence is TGCAGTGCTAGTCCGGGACACAAAAGCTCCTACGAGCAGTACGTC.

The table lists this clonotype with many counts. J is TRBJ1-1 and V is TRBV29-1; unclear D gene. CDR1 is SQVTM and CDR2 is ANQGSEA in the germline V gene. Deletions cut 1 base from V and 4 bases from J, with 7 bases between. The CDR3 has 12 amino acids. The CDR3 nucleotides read TGCAGCGTTGAAGGGATCGGCACTGAAGCTTTCTTT. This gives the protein CSVEGIGTEAFF.

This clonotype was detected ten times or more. The CDR3 is CASVGTEETQYF. DNA of the CDR3: TGTGCCAGCGTCGGGACAGAAGAGACCCAGTACTTC. The chain employs TRBV28 and TRBJ2-5; 7 positions agree with TRBD1. Germline values: CDR1 MDHEN, CDR2 SYDVKM. V lost 8 bases, J lost 3 bases, and 3 bases stayed unmatched. The CDR3 covers 12 residues.

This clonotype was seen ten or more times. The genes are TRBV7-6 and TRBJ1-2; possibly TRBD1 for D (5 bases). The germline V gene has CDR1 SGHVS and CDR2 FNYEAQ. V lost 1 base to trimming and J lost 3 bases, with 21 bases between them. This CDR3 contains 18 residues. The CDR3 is CASSLESIGASSDYGYTF. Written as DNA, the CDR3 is TGTGCCAGCAGCTTAGAATCTATTGGGGCAAGTTCGGACTATGGCTACACCTTC.

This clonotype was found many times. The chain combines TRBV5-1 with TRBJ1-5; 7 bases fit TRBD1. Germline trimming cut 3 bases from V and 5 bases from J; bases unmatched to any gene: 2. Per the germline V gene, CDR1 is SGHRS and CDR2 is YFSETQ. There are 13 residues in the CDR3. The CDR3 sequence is CASSYTGDQPQHF. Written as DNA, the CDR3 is TGCGCCAGCAGCTATACAGGGGATCAGCCCCAGCATTTT.

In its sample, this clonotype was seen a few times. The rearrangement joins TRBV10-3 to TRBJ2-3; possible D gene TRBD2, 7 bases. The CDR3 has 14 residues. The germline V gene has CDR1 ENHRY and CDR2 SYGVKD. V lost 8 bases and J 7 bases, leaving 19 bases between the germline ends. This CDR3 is CAIGTGGRVYTQYF. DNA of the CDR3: TGTGCCATCGGGACGGGGGGCCGGGTTTATACGCAGTATTTT.

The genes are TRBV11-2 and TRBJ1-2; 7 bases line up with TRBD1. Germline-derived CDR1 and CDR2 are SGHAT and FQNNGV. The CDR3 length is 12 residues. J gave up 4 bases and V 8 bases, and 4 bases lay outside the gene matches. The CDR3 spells CASEGGFYGYTF. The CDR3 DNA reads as TGTGCCAGCGAAGGGGGCTTCTATGGCTACACCTTC.

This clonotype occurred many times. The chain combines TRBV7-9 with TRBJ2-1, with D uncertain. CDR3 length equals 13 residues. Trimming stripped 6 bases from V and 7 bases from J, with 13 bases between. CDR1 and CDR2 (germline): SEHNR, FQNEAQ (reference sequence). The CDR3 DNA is TGTGCCAGCAGACATGACACCGGGAATGAGCAGTTCTTC. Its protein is CASRHDTGNEQFF.

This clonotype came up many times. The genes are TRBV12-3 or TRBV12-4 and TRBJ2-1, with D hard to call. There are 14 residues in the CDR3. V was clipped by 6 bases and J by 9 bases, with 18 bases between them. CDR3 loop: CASRPDPMGGEQFF. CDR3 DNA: TGTGCCAGCAGACCCGACCCGATGGGTGGTGAGCAGTTCTTC.

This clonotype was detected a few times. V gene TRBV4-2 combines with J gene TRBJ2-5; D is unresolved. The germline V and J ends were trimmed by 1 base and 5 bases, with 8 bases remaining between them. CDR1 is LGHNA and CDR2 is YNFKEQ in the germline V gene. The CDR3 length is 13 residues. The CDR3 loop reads CASSQGLGETQYF. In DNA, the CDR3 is TGTGCCAGCAGCCAAGGCCTCGGCGAGACCCAGTACTTC.

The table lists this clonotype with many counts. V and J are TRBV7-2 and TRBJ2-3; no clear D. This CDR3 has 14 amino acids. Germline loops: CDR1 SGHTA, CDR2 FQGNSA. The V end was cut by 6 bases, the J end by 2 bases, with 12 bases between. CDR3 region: CASRPGSNTDTQYF. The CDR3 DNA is TGTGCCAGCAGGCCGGGTTCGAACACAGATACGCAGTATTTT.

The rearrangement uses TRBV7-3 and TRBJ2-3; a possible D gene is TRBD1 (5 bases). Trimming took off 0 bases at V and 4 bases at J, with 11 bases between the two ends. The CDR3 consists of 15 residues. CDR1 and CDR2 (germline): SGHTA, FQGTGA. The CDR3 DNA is TGTGCCAGCAGCTTAACCCCCAGGGCCCCAGATACGCAGTATTTT. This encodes CASSLTPRAPDTQYF.